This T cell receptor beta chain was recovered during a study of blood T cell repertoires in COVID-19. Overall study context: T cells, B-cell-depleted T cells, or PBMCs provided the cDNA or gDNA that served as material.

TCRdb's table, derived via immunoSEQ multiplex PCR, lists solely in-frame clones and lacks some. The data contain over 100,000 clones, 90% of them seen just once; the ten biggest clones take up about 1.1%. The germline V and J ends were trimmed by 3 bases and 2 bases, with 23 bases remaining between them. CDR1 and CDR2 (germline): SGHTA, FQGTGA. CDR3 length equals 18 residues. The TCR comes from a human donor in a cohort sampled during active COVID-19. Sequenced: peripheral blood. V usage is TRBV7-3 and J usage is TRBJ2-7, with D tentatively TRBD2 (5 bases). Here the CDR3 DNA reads TGTGCCAGCAGCTTGAGGTCAGGCCGTCTAGGGCGGGCCTACGAGCAGTACTTC. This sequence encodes CASSLRSGRLGRAYEQYF.